This TCR beta chain was retrieved from a study of blood T cell repertoires in COVID-19. Looking at the study overall: T cells, B-cell-depleted T cells, or PBMCs provided the cDNA or gDNA that served as material.

TCRdb's table, derived via immunoSEQ multiplex PCR, lists solely in-frame clones and lacks some. The table lists 130,000 or so clones, more than 70% of them singletons. CDR3 length equals 14 residues. J gave up 4 bases and V 4 bases, and 1 base lay outside the gene matches. Germline-derived CDR1 and CDR2 are MRHNA and SNTAGT. This receptor was obtained from a woman aged 55-70 years with acute or convalescent COVID-19. Sequencing was carried out using peripheral blood. The chain uses TRBV6-4 and TRBJ2-3, with 11 bases identical to TRBD1. The CDR3 region is CASSGTGGADTQYF. In DNA form, the CDR3 reads TGTGCCAGCAGTGGGACAGGGGGCGCAGATACGCAGTATTTT.